Below are 32 T cell receptor beta chains sequenced from a single sample in a study of T cells in Graves' hyperthyroidism and ophthalmopathy (dated by TCRdb to the late 2010s). Library preparation used multiplex PCR. TCRdb names Illumina HiSeq 2000 as the instrument used. The TCR beta CDR3 regions were amplified from RNA transcripts. The TCR CDR3 was subjected to a first round of RT-PCR using the HTBI primer set and the Qiagen OneStep RT-PCR kit. TCRdb trimmed the raw reads at Q25, called clones with MiXCR and kept productive beta chains. Each record represents a unique CDR3 protein, reported with the most common genes and DNA among its rows. For this sample there are 800,000 or so distinct CDR3 sequences; 38% appear just once. The ten biggest clones cover approximately 10% of the sample. The sequenced material came from blood. The origin of the receptors is a man younger than 35 with Graves' hyperthyroidism.

The table lists this clonotype with many counts. This chain connects TRBV19 to TRBJ1-3; D uncertain. Germline V gene data show CDR1 as LNHDA and CDR2 as SQIVND (reference sequence). The CDR3 runs 15 residues. For the CDR3, the DNA is TGTGCTACTATGAGGAAGGGTATGATTGGAAACACCATATATTTT. It encodes CATMRKGMIGNTIYF.

The chain employs TRBV14 and TRBJ1-1; D gene unclear. Germline V CDR1 and CDR2: SGHDN, FVKESK. Between the trimmed V and J ends, which lost 1 base and 5 bases, there was a span of 11 bases. This CDR3 has 14 amino acids. For the CDR3, the DNA is TGTGCCAGCAGCCAAGCTGCGAAGTGGACTGAAGCTTTCTTT. Translating it yields CASSQAAKWTEAFF.

This chain joins TRBV29-1 and TRBJ1-2; possible D gene TRBD1, 6 bases. Germline assignment: CDR1 SQVTM and CDR2 ANQGSEA. CDR3 length: 14 amino acids. Trimming removed 4 bases at V and 0 bases at J, with 12 bases between. The CDR3 DNA sequence: TGCAGCGTTGTAAGAGGGGGAGCTAACTATGGCTACACCTTC. Its protein product is CSVVRGGANYGYTF. Using reference TRBV29-1 and TRBJ1-2 for the parts outside the CDR3, the full variable domain is SAVISQKPSRDICQRGTSLTIQCQVDSQVTMMFWYRQQPGQSLTLIATANQGSEATYESGFVIDKFPISRPNLTFSTLTVSNMSPEDSSIYLCSVVRGGANYGYTFGSGTRLTVV.

On this clonotype: A read error may account for a junction end that differs from germline. The chain is built from TRBV7-9 and TRBJ2-5; no definite D call. Looked up from germline, CDR1 is SEHNR and CDR2 is FQNEAQ (reference sequence). The CDR3 is 16 amino acids. CDR3 protein: CASSFIYAGPQGTQYF. The CDR3, as DNA: TGTGCCAGCAGCTTCATTTACGCCGGTCCACAAGGGACCCAGTACTTC. The variable domain in full, with the rest retrieved from reference TRBV7-9 and TRBJ2-5, is DTGVSQNPRHKITKRGQNVTFRCDPISEHNRLYWYRQTLGQGPEFLTYFQNEAQLEKSRLLSDRFSAERPKGSFSTLEIQRTEQGDSAMYLCASSFIYAGPQGTQYFGPGTRLLVL.

This clonotype occurred many times. The gene calls are TRBV7-8 and TRBJ1-2; possible D gene TRBD1, 5 bases. The CDR3 spans 14 residues. Germline CDR1 and CDR2: SGHVS and FQNEAQ. The V end lost 5 bases, the J end lost 5 bases, and 15 bases lay between the germline ends. CDR3 loop: CASSARGGGYGYTF. In nucleotides, the CDR3 is TGTGCCAGCAGCGCCCGGGGGGGTGGTTATGGCTACACCTTC.

This clonotype was detected a few times. V is TRBV5-1 and J is TRBJ1-1; perhaps TRBD1 as D (5 bases). Germline CDR1 is SGHRS and CDR2 is YFSETQ. Trimming removed 7 bases at V and 4 bases at J, with 20 bases between. The CDR3 has 15 residues. This CDR3 reads CASFDGGGRGTEAFF. The CDR3 DNA is TGCGCCAGCTTCGATGGTGGAGGGAGGGGCACTGAAGCTTTCTTT.

The rearrangement joins TRBV4-2 to TRBJ2-5; D is undetermined. The CDR3 totals 14 residues. The germline CDR1 and CDR2 sequences are LGHNA and YNFKEQ. Trimming shortened V by 1 base and J by 5 bases, and 11 bases separated the two germline ends. The CDR3 protein is CASSQGYEYETQYF. In DNA form, the CDR3 reads TGTGCCAGCAGCCAAGGATACGAGTATGAGACCCAGTACTTC.

As DNA, the CDR3 is TGTGCCACCAGCCGGGGACCACCTGAAGCTTTCTTT. Amino acids: CATSRGPPEAFF. This sequence joins TRBV2 and TRBJ1-1, with D possibly being TRBD1 (5 bases). V lost 10 bases, J lost 6 bases, and 15 bases lay in between. CDR1 SNHLY and CDR2 FYNNEI come from the germline V gene. This CDR3 is 12 amino acids long.

The chain combines TRBV29-1 with TRBJ2-2; no firm D call. V was trimmed by 4 bases and J by 4 bases, leaving 16 bases between them. Germline V gives CDR1 SQVTM, CDR2 ANQGSEA. CDR3 length equals 15 residues. The CDR3 nucleotides are TGCAGCGTTGCGTTAGATGGTTTTCCCACCGGGGAGCTGTTTTTT. Protein product: CSVALDGFPTGELFF.

The sample holds a few counts of this clonotype. V and J are TRBV4-3 and TRBJ1-6; no clear D. Trimming took off 0 bases at V and 7 bases at J, with 13 bases between the two ends. The CDR3 contains 16 residues. Germline V gene lookup returns CDR1 LGHNA and CDR2 YSLEER. This CDR3 is CASSQDGWGTNSPLHF. Here the CDR3 DNA reads TGCGCCAGCAGCCAAGACGGATGGGGAACCAATTCACCCCTCCACTTT.

There are many counts of this clonotype. V is TRBV7-2 and J is TRBJ2-5; TRBD1 might be the D (5 bases). The germline V gene has CDR1 SGHTA and CDR2 FQGNSA. CDR3 length: 14 amino acids. V lost 5 bases and J 5 bases, leaving 15 bases between the germline ends. The CDR3 sequence: CASSPPSKGETQYF. CDR3 DNA: TGTGCCAGCAGCCCACCATCTAAGGGGGAGACCCAGTACTTC.

This clonotype was seen many times. This chain links TRBV7-9 with TRBJ2-5; no clear D. This CDR3 is 15 amino acids long. V was trimmed by 4 bases and J by 2 bases, leaving 14 bases between them. CDR1 SEHNR and CDR2 FQNEAQ come from the germline V gene (reference sequence). CDR3 amino acids: CASSYPSGRQETQYF. The CDR3 nucleotides read TGTGCCAGCAGCTACCCTTCAGGACGGCAAGAGACCCAGTACTTC.

The chain uses TRBV20-1 and TRBJ2-7; 10 nucleotides align to TRBD2. V lost 5 bases, J lost 3 bases, and 10 bases stayed unmatched. Germline V gene data show CDR1 as DFQATT and CDR2 as SNEGSKA (reference sequence). The CDR3 is made up of 15 amino acids. The CDR3 DNA reads TGCAGTGCTGAGAGTTCTAGCGGGGGACGCTACGAGCAGTACTTC. This translates into CSAESSSGGRYEQYF.

The chain recombines TRBV4-1 with TRBJ2-7; 9 bases align to TRBD2. The CDR3 sequence is 16 residues long. V lost 3 bases and J lost 1; bases outside the gene matches: 7. Per the germline V gene, CDR1 is MGHRA and CDR2 is YSYEKL. CDR3 sequence: CASSHVSGGPSYEQYF. In DNA form, the CDR3 reads TGCGCCAGCAGCCATGTTAGCGGGGGACCATCCTACGAGCAGTACTTC.

As for this clonotype: Given a much more abundant clone one base away, this may be a read error. This chain connects TRBV25-1 to TRBJ2-5, with a weak D call TRBD1 (6 bases). V was trimmed by 6 bases and J by 3 bases, leaving 14 bases between them. Per the germline V gene, CDR1 is MGHDK and CDR2 is SYGVNS. CDR3 size: 14 residues. The CDR3 region has the DNA TGTGCCAGCAGCTTAGCAGGGGTCGAAGAGACCCAGTACTTC. Translation: CASSLAGVEETQYF.

This clonotype was picked up a small number of times. V gene TRBV7-6 combines with J gene TRBJ2-2, with TRBD2 matching 7 bases. This CDR3 has 15 amino acids. Per germline, CDR1 SGHVS and CDR2 FNYEAQ. V shed 1 base and J 9 bases; nucleotides not matched to a gene: 8. CDR3: CASSLDVGGRRELFF. DNA of the CDR3: TGTGCCAGCAGCTTAGACGTGGGAGGGCGCAGGGAGCTGTTTTTT.

The chain combines TRBV29-1 with TRBJ2-7; possible D gene TRBD1, 5 bases. V lost 8 bases and J lost 1, with 15 bases in between. CDR3 size: 13 residues. The germline gives CDR1 SQVTM, CDR2 ANQGSEA. In DNA, the CDR3 is TGCAGCTTGGGCAGGGAAGCGTCCTACGAGCAGTACTTC. Its protein is CSLGREASYEQYF.

This clonotype was counted a few times. This rearrangement joins TRBV5-5 to TRBJ2-7; D might be TRBD1 (6 bases). V lost 0 bases and J lost 5, with 12 bases in between. Germline CDR1 reads SGHKS; CDR2 reads YYEKEE (reference sequence). The CDR3 extends over 14 amino acids. CDR3 DNA: TGTGCCAGCAGCTTGGACCCAGGGGATGACGAGCAGTACTTC. Translation gives CASSLDPGDDEQYF.

The V call is TRBV20-1, the J call TRBJ2-5; D possibly corresponds to TRBD1 (6 bases). CDR3 length: 13 amino acids. Germline CDR1 and CDR2: DFQATT and SNEGSKA (reference sequence). Trimming pared 3 bases from V and 7 bases from J, leaving 15 bases between. The CDR3 DNA reads TGCAGTGCTAGGGGGTCAGGGGACGGGACCCAGTACTTC. It encodes CSARGSGDGTQYF.

This clonotype has more than one count but fewer than ten. The chain combines TRBV6-5 with TRBJ1-6; D gene uncertain. V dropped 4 bases and J dropped 0 bases, with 7 bases sitting between them. The germline V gene encodes CDR1 MNHEY and CDR2 SVGAGI. The CDR3 is 15 amino acids. The CDR3: CASSSQSSYNSPLHF. The CDR3 DNA reads TGTGCCAGCAGTTCTCAAAGCTCCTATAATTCACCCCTCCACTTT.

The chain joins TRBV6-1 to TRBJ1-5, with D possibly matching TRBD1 (5 bases). Germline V CDR1 and CDR2: MNHNS, SASEGT. The CDR3 consists of 17 residues. V was shortened by 2 bases and J by 5 bases, with 19 bases between the two germline ends. CDR3 protein: CASSEPSYETAHQPQHF. The CDR3 DNA reads as TGTGCCAGCAGTGAACCATCCTATGAGACAGCACATCAGCCCCAGCATTTT.

This clonotype was seen a single time. The genes are TRBV9 and TRBJ1-2; tentative D call: TRBD1 (5 bases). Germline values: CDR1 SGDLS, CDR2 YYNGEE. The CDR3 loop spans 14 amino acids. V gave up 0 bases and J gave up 6 bases, with 12 bases separating them. The CDR3 DNA follows: TGTGCCAGCAGCGTAGAGGGGACCTTAAATGGCTACACCTTC. Translating gives CASSVEGTLNGYTF.

J is TRBJ2-7 and V is TRBV7-9; no reliable D call. Germline V gene lookup returns CDR1 SEHNR and CDR2 FQNEAQ (reference sequence). This CDR3 comprises 16 residues. The V and J ends lost 1 base and 2 bases respectively, with 15 bases between them. The CDR3 coding sequence is TGTGCCAGCAGCTTAGGCCCCTCTGACGGAGCCTACGAGCAGTACTTC. Translating it yields CASSLGPSDGAYEQYF.

The chain uses TRBV5-1 and TRBJ2-5; D tentatively fits TRBD1 or TRBD2 (5 bases each). In germline, CDR1 is SGHRS, CDR2 YFSETQ. V was pared by 0 bases and J by 2 bases, with 11 bases between. This CDR3 comprises 15 residues. The CDR3 loop is CASSLGGSQQETQYF. In DNA, the CDR3 is TGCGCCAGCAGCTTGGGGGGGAGTCAGCAAGAGACCCAGTACTTC.

A few counts support this clonotype. This CDR3 reads CASTQGGGGQPQHF. The CDR3 DNA is TGTGCCAGCACCCAGGGAGGGGGGGGTCAGCCCCAGCATTTT. The V and J genes are TRBV6-5 and TRBJ1-5, with a possible D match to TRBD1 (6 bases). V was pared by 7 bases and J by 6 bases, with 16 bases between. Germline-derived CDR1 and CDR2 are MNHEY and SVGAGI. This CDR3 comprises 14 residues.

This chain links TRBV20-1 with TRBJ1-5; D gene ambiguous. This CDR3 region has 12 residues. CDR1 and CDR2 (germline): DFQATT, SNEGSKA (reference sequence). Trimming pared 4 bases from V and 3 bases from J, leaving 7 bases between. The CDR3, as DNA: TGCAGTGCTACCGGGGTCAATCAGCCCCAGCATTTT. As protein: CSATGVNQPQHF.

This clonotype was found many times. V gene TRBV7-9 combines with J gene TRBJ1-3, with TRBD1 matching over 8 bases. V lost 4 bases, J lost 0 bases, and 8 bases stayed unmatched. CDR1 and CDR2 from the germline V gene are SEHNR and FQNEAQ (reference sequence). The CDR3 has 17 residues. The CDR3 region is CASSWTGPRNSGNTIYF. The CDR3 nucleotides read TGTGCCAGCAGCTGGACAGGGCCTCGTAACTCTGGAAACACCATATATTTT.

The rearrangement joins TRBV15 to TRBJ1-2; D perhaps matches TRBD1 (5 bases). The V gene lost 1 base and the J gene lost 4 bases, with 10 bases spanning the gap. The V gene's germline CDR1 is LNHNV and CDR2 YYDKDF (reference sequence). The CDR3 is 14 amino acids. CDR3 in amino acids: CATSRAGTGYGYTF. In DNA, the CDR3 is TGTGCCACCAGCAGAGCAGGGACGGGCTATGGCTACACCTTC. Full variable domain (rest looked up from reference TRBV15 and TRBJ1-2): DAMVIQNPRYQVTQFGKPVTLSCSQTLNHNVMYWYQQKSSQAPKLLFHYYDKDFNNEADTPDNFQSRRPNTSFCFLDIRSPGLGDTAMYLCATSRAGTGYGYTFGSGTRLTVV.

As concerns this clonotype: This may arise from a read error, as a much more abundant clone is one base away. This CDR3 is CAGSPHTGELFF. Here the CDR3 DNA reads TGTGCCGGCAGCCCCCACACCGGGGAGCTGTTTTTT. The chain employs TRBV9 and TRBJ2-2; D is ambiguous. Germline CDR1 reads SGDLS; CDR2 reads YYNGEE. This CDR3 spans 12 amino acids.

This clonotype occurred a few times. The chain couples TRBV2 to TRBJ2-7, with D possibly matching TRBD1 (6 bases). Germline V CDR1 and CDR2: SNHLY, FYNNEI. The CDR3 covers 13 residues. V lost 9 bases and J lost 4, with 16 bases in between. CDR3 nucleotide sequence: TGTGCCAGTGGGACATCGGGTCTTTACGAGCAGTACTTC. Encoded protein: CASGTSGLYEQYF. The variable domain in full, with the rest retrieved from reference TRBV2 and TRBJ2-7, is EPEVTQTPSHQVTQMGQEVILRCVPISNHLYFYWYRQILGQKVEFLVSFYNNEISEKSEIFDDQFSVERPDGSNFTLKIRSTKLEDSAMYFCASGTSGLYEQYFGPGTRLTVT.

This clonotype was seen many times. This chain links TRBV7-9 with TRBJ2-7, with D tentatively TRBD2 (6 bases). The germline V and J ends were trimmed by 0 bases and 7 bases, with 7 bases remaining between them. This CDR3 contains 12 residues. Per germline, CDR1 SEHNR and CDR2 FQNEAQ (reference sequence). CDR3: CASSLAEGEQYF. The CDR3 nucleotides are TGTGCCAGCAGCTTAGCGGAGGGGGAGCAGTACTTC.

This clonotype came up many times. V and J are TRBV7-2 and TRBJ1-2, with a possible D match to TRBD1 (5 bases). The CDR3 contains 14 residues. V lost 5 bases, J lost 6 bases, and 16 bases lay in between. Germline V lookup: CDR1 SGHTA, CDR2 FQGNSA. CDR3 DNA: TGTGCCAGCAGCCCGACGGGGGTACGCGATGGCTACACCTTC. Protein product: CASSPTGVRDGYTF.